This TCR beta chain came from a study of monozygotic twins with inflammatory bowel disease. Incorporation of UMIs carrying a 6-nucleotide sample barcode was performed by template switching. One entry per CDR3 protein, without DNA, is what TCRdb gives after re-calling the 5' RACE reads. Its clone listing holds approximately 380,000 distinct CDR3 sequences. The CDR3 is 15 amino acids. Germline CDR1 and CDR2: LNHDA and SQIVND (reference sequence). The rearrangement uses TRBV19 and TRBJ2-1; the TCRdb call, TRBD2, lacks DNA for checking. This receptor was identified in a human donor with ulcerative colitis or Crohn's disease, or a healthy co-twin of an affected twin (not recorded which). Sequenced input: blood. CDR3 region: CASSIISGGVTGQFF.